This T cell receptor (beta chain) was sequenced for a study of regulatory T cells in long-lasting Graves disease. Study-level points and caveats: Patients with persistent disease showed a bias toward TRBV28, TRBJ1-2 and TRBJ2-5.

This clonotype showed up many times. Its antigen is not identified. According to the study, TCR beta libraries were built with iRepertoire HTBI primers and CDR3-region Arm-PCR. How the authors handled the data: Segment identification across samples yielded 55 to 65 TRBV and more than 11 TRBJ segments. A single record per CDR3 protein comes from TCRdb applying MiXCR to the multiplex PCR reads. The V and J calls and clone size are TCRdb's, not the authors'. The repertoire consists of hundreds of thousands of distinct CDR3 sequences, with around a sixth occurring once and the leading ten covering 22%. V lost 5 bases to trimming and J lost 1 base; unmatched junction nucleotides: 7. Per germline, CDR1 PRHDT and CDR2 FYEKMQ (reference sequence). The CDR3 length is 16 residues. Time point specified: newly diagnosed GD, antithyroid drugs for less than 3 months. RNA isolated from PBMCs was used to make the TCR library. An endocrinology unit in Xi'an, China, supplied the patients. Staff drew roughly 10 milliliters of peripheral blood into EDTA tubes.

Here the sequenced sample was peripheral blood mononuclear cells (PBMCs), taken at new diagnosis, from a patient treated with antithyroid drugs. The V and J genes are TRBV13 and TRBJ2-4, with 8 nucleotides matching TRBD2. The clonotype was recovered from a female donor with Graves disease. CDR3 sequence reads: CASSPGGVRAKNIQYF. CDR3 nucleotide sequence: TGTGCCAGCAGCCCGGGGGGGGTAAGGGCCAAAAACATTCAGTACTTC. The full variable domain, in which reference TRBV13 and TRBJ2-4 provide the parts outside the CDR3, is AAGVIQSPRHLIKEKRETATLKCYPIPRHDTVYWYQQGPGQDPQFLISFYEKMQSDKGSIPDRFSAQQFSDYHSELNMSSLELGDSALYFCASSPGGVRAKNIQYFGAGTRLSVL.